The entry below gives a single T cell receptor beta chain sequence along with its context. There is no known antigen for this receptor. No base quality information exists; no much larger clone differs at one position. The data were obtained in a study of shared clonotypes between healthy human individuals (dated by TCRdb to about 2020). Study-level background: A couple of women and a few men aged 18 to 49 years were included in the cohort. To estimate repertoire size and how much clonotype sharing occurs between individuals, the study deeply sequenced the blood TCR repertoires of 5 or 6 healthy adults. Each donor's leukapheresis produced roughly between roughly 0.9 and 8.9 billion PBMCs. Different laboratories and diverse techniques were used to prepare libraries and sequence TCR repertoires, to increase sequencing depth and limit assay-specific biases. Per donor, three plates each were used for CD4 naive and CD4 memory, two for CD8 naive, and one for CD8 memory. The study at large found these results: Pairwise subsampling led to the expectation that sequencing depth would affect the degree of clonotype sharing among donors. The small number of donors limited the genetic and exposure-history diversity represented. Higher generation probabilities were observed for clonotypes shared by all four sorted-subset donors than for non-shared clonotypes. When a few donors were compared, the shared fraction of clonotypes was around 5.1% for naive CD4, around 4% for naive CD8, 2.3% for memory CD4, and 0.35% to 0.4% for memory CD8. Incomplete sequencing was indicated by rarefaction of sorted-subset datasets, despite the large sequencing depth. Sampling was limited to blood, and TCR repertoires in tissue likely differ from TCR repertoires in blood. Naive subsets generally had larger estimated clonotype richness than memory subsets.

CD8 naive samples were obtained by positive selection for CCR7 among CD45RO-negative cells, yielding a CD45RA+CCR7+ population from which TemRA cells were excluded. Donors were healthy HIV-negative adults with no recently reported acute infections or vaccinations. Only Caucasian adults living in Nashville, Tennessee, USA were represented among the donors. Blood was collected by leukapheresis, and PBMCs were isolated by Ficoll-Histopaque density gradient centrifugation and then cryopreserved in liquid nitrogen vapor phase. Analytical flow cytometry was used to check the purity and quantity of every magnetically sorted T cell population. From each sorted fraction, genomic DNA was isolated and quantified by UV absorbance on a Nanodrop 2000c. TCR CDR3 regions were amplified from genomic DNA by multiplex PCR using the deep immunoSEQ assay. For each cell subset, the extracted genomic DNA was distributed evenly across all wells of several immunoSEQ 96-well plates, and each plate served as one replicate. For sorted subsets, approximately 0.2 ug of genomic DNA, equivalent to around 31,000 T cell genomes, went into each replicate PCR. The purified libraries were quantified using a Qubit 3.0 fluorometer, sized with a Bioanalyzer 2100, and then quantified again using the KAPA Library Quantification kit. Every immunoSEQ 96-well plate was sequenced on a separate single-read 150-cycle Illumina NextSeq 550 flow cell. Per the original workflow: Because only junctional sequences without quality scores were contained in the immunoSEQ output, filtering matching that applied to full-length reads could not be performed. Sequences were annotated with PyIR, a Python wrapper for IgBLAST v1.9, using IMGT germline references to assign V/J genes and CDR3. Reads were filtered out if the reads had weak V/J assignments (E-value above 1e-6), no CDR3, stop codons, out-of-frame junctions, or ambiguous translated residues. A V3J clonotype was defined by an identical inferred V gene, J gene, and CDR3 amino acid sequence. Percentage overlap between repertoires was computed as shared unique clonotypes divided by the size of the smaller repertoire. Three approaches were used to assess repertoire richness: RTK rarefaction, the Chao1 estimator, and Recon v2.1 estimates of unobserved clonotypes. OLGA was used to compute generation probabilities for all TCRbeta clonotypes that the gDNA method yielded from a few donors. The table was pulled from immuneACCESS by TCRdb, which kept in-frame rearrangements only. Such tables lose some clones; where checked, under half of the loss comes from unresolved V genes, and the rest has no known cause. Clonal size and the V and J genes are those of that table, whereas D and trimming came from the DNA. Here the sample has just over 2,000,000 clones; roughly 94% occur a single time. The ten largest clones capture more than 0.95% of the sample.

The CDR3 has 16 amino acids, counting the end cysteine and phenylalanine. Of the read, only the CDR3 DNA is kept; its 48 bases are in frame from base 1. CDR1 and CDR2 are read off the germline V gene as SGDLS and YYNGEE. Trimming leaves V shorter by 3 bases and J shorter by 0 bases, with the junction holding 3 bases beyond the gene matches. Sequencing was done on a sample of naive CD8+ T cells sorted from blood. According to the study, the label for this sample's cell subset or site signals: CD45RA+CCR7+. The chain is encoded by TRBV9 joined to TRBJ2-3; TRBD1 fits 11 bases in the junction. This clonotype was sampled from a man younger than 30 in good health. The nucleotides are TGTGCCAGCAGCGCCGGGACAGGGGGTAGCACAGATACGCAGTATTTT. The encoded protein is CASSAGTGGSTDTQYF. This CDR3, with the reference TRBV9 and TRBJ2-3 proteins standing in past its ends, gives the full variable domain DSGVTQTPKHLITATGQRVTLRCSPRSGDLSVYWYQQSLDQGLQFLIQYYNGEERAKGNILERFSAQQFPDLHSELNLSSLELGDSALYFCASSAGTGGSTDTQYFGPGTRLTVL.